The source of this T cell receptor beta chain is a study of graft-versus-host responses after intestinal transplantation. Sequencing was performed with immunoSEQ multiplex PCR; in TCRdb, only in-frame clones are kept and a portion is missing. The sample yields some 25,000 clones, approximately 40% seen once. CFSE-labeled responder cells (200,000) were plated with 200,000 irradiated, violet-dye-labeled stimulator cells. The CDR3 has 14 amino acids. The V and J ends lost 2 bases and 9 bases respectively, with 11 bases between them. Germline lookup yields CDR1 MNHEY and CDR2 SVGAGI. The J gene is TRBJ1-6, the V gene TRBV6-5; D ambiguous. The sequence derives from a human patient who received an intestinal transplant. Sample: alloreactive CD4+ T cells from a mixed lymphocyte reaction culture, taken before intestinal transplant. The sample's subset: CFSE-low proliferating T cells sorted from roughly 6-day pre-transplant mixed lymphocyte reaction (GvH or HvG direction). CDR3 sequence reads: CASSYGLLGSPLHF. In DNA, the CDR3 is TGTGCCAGCAGTTACGGGCTTTTGGGTTCACCCCTCCACTTT.